Below are 2 T cell receptor beta chains sequenced from a single sample in a study of glioma-infiltrating T cells. Using RNA template, CDR3s of TCR alpha and beta were amplified with iRepertoire arm-PCR. TCRdb reanalysed the multiplex PCR reads using MiXCR and keeps one entry per CDR3 protein. The sample has 85,000 to 110,000 distinct CDR3 sequences; around 29% are singletons. Sequenced material: glioma tissue, nonneoplastic brain tissue, or PBMCs (not recorded which). The origin of the receptors is a human donor with low-grade glioma or glioblastoma, undergoing nonglioma brain surgery, or in good health (not recorded which).

This clonotype was seen many times. V is TRBV6-1 and J is TRBJ2-5, with D perhaps given as TRBD1 or TRBD2 (6 bases each). The CDR3 contains 16 residues. Germline V gene sequence: CDR1 MNHNS, CDR2 SASEGT. V was shortened by 7 bases and J by 0 bases, with 18 bases between the two germline ends. The DNA for the CDR3 is TGTGCCAGCAACCCCCAAGGGGGGACCCACCAAGAGACCCAGTACTTC. It encodes CASNPQGGTHQETQYF.

Worth noting for this clonotype: Sequence at one end of the junction differs from germline and may be a read error. This chain joins TRBV12-3 or TRBV12-4 and TRBJ1-5; D unresolved. The CDR3 is 12 amino acids. In DNA, the CDR3 is TGTGCCAGCGGTTTTCTCAATCAGCCCCAGCATTTT. Its protein product is CASGFLNQPQHF.